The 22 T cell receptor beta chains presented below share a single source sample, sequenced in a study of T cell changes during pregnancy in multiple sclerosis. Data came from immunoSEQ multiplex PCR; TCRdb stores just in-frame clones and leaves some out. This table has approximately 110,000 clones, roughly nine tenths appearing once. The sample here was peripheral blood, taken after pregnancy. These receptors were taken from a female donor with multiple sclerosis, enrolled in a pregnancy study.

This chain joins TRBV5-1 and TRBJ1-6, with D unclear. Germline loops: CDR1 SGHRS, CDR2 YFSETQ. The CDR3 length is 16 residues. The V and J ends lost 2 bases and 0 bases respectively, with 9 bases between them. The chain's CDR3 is CASSFDLSSYNSPLHF. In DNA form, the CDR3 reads TGCGCCAGCAGCTTCGACTTGAGCTCCTATAATTCACCCCTCCACTTT.

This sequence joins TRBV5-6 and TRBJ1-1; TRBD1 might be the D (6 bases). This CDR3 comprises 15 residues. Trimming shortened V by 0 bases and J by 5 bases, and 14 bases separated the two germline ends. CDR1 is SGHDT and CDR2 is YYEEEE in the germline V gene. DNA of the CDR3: TGTGCCAGCAGCTTGGAGGGAGGGGGAGAAACTGAAGCTTTCTTT. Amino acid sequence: CASSLEGGGETEAFF.

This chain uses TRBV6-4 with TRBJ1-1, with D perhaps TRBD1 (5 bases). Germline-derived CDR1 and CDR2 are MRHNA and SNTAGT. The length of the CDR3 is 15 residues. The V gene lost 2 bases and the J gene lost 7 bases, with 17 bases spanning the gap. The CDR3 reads CASSDDPAGRDEAFF. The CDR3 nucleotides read TGTGCCAGCAGTGACGACCCAGCTGGCAGGGATGAAGCTTTCTTT.

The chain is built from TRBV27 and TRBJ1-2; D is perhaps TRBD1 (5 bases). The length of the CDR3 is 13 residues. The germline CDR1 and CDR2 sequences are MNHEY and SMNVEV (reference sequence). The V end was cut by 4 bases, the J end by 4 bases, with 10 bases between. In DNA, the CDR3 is TGTGCCAGCAGTTCGGGGGGTCTCTATGGCTACACCTTC. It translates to CASSSGGLYGYTF.

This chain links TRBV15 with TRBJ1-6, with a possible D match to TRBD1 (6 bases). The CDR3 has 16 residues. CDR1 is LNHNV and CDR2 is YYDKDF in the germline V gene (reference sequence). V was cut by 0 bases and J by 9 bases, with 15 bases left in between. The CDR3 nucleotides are TGTGCCACCAGCAGAGATACCAGGGGATCGGGTTCACCCCTCCACTTT. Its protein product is CATSRDTRGSGSPLHF.

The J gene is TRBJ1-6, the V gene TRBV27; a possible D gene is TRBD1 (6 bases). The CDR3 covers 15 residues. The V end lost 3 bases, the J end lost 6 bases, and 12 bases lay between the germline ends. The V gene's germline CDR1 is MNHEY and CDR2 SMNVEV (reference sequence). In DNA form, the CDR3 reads TGTGCCAGCAGTTTGGTTAGAGGGGGTAATTCACCCCTCCACTTT. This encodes CASSLVRGGNSPLHF.

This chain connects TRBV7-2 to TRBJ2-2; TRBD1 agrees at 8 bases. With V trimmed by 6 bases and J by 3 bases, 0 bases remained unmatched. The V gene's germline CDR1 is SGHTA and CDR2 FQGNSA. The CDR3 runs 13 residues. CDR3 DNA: TGTGCCAGCAGGGGACAGGACACCGGGGAGCTGTTTTTT. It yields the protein CASRGQDTGELFF.

CDR3 sequence reads: CASSFSSGAFYEQYF. The CDR3 coding sequence is TGCGCCAGCAGCTTTTCAAGCGGGGCCTTCTACGAGCAGTACTTC. The V and J genes are TRBV5-1 and TRBJ2-7, with 7 bases fitting TRBD2. Germline CDR1 SGHRS, CDR2 YFSETQ. After removal of 2 bases from V and 3 bases from J, the junction contained 8 bases not matched to a gene. This CDR3 has 15 residues.

The CDR3 nucleotides read TGTGCCAGCAGCTCCGGGGACAGGGGTCAATGGTGGAACACCATATATTTT. Its translation: CASSSGDRGQWWNTIYF. The chain is built from TRBV9 and TRBJ1-3, with 10 bases lining up with TRBD1. With 4 bases clipped from V and 7 bases from J, the junction kept 14 bases outside the gene matches. CDR1 is SGDLS and CDR2 is YYNGEE in the germline V gene. CDR3 length: 17 amino acids.

CDR3 nucleotide sequence: TGCAGTGCAGAACTCGGGGAGCTGTTTTTT. This gives the protein CSAELGELFF. The rearrangement joins TRBV20-1 to TRBJ2-2, with unresolved D. V gave up 6 bases and J gave up 7 bases, with 6 bases separating them. The CDR3 contains 10 residues. The germline gives CDR1 DFQATT, CDR2 SNEGSKA (reference sequence).

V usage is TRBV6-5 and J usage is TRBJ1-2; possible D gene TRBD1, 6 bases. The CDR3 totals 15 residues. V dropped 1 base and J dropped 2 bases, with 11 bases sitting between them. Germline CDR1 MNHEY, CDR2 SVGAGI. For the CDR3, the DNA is TGTGCCAGCAGTTACTTTTCCGGACAGAACTATGGCTACACCTTC. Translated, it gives CASSYFSGQNYGYTF.

CDR3 protein: CSAKMTGWSYGYTF. The CDR3 bases are TGCAGCGCAAAAATGACAGGCTGGAGCTATGGCTACACCTTC. The chain links TRBV29-1 to TRBJ1-2; TRBD1 might be the D (6 bases). CDR1 is SQVTM and CDR2 is ANQGSEA in the germline V gene. The CDR3 totals 14 residues. Trimming pared 7 bases from V and 4 bases from J, leaving 19 bases between.

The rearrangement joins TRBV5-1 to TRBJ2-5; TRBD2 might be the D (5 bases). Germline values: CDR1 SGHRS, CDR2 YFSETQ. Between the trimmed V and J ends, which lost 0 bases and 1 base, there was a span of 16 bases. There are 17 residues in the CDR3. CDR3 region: CASSLDPTRTTQETQYF. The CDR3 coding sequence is TGCGCCAGCAGCTTGGACCCAACTAGGACCACCCAAGAGACCCAGTACTTC.

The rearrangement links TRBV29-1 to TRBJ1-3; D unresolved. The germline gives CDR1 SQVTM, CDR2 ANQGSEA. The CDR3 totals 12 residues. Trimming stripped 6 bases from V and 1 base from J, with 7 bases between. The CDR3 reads CSVVLSGNTIYF. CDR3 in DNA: TGCAGCGTCGTCCTTTCTGGAAACACCATATATTTT. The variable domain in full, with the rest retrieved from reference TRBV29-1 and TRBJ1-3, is SAVISQKPSRDICQRGTSLTIQCQVDSQVTMMFWYRQQPGQSLTLIATANQGSEATYESGFVIDKFPISRPNLTFSTLTVSNMSPEDSSIYLCSVVLSGNTIYFGEGSWLTVV.

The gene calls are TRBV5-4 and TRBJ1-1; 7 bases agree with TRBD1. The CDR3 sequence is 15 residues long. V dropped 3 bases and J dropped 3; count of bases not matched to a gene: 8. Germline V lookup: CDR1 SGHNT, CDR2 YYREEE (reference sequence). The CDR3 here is CASSSGQDGHTEAFF. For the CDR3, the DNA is TGTGCCAGCAGCTCTGGACAGGACGGGCACACTGAAGCTTTCTTT.

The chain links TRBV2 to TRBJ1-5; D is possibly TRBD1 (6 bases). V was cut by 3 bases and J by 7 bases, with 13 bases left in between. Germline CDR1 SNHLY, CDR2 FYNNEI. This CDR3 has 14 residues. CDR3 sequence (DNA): TGTGCCAGCAGTGACGGGGGGGCGGAACAGCCCCAGCATTTT. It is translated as CASSDGGAEQPQHF. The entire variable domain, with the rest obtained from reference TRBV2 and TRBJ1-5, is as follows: EPEVTQTPSHQVTQMGQEVILRCVPISNHLYFYWYRQILGQKVEFLVSFYNNEISEKSEIFDDQFSVERPDGSNFTLKIRSTKLEDSAMYFCASSDGGAEQPQHFGDGTRLSIL.

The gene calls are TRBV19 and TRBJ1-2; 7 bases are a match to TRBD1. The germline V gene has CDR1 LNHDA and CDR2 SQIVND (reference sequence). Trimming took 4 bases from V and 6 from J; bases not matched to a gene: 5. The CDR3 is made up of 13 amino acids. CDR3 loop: CASSTRTGDGYTF. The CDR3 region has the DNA TGTGCCAGTAGTACTAGGACAGGAGATGGCTACACCTTC.

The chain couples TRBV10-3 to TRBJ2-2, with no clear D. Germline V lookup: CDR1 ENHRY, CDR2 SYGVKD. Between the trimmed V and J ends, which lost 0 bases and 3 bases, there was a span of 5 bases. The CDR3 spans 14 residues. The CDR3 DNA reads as TGTGCCATCAGTGAGTCTCTCTACACCGGGGAGCTGTTTTTT. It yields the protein CAISESLYTGELFF.

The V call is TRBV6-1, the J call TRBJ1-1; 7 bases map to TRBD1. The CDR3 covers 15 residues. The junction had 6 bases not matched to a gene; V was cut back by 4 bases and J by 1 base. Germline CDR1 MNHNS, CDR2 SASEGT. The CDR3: CASSARQGWNTEAFF. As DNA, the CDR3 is TGTGCCAGCAGTGCCCGACAGGGTTGGAACACTGAAGCTTTCTTT.

CDR3 in amino acids: CAISESDARGAFF. CDR3 sequence (DNA): TGTGCCATCAGTGAGTCGGACGCTCGCGGGGCTTTCTTT. The rearrangement links TRBV10-3 to TRBJ1-1, with D uncertain. Germline CDR1 is ENHRY and CDR2 is SYGVKD. The CDR3 sequence is 13 residues long. V was trimmed by 0 bases and J by 11 bases, leaving 13 bases between them.

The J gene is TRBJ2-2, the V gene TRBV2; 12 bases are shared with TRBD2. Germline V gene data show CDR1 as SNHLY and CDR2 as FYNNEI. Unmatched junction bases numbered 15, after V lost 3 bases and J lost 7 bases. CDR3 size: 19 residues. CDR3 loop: CASSERLAGGTMEHGELFF. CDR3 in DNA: TGTGCCAGCAGTGAGAGGCTAGCGGGGGGGACGATGGAACACGGGGAGCTGTTTTTT.

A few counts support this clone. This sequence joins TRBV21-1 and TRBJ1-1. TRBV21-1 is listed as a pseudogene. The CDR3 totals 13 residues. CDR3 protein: CARARAGNTEAFF. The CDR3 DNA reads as TGTGCCAGAGCCCGCGCGGGGAACACTGAAGCTTTCTTT.